This TCR beta chain was captured by sequencing in a study of cytomegalovirus exposure and HLA in healthy donors. Study-level points and caveats: Among TCR beta chains of equal frequency, HLA-associated ones were more clonally expanded in a later analysis. It was fewer than 200 TCR beta chains that were listed as cytomegalovirus-associated. Previously analyzed data showed that most TCR beta V segments were productive at a frequency of about 90% or about 30%.

V lost 6 bases to trimming and J lost 5 bases; unmatched junction nucleotides: 7. The CDR3 contains 15 residues. Germline V lookup: CDR1 MNHNS, CDR2 SASEGT. This clone occurred a few times. Its antigen is as yet unknown. 13 Jbeta primers and 60 Vbeta primers were used for the PCR. Authors' data handling: Later analysis identified tens of millions of unique TCR beta chains, some 10 million shared. The table came from immunoSEQ multiplex PCR; TCRdb's copy has only in-frame clones and leaves some out. The V and J calls and clone size were taken over from that table, and D and trimming were inferred from the DNA. The sample has under 130,000 clones; 77% are singletons.

Sequenced: PBMCs. This clonotype originated in a woman between 40 and 55 years old in good health and CMV-seropositive. The chain combines TRBV6-1 with TRBJ1-2; 12 bases are shared with TRBD1. The CDR3 nucleotides are TGTGCCAGCAGCCTTCGGGGACAGGGGGCTTATGGCTACACCTTC. It translates to CASSLRGQGAYGYTF.